One and the same sample provided the 6 T cell receptor beta chains below, sequenced in a study of identifying expanded T cells in peripheral blood (dated by TCRdb to between 2019 and 2020). Library creation used the immunoSEQ multiplex PCR assay. Imported from immuneACCESS, the table was reduced by TCRdb to in-frame sequences with V and J called. These copies leave out some clones; in studies compared against another copy, an unresolved V gene accounts for under half, and the cause of the remainder is not known. For this sample there are roughly 84,000 clones; 70% to 90% appear just once. Of the sample, 7.3% falls within the top ten clones. The sample comprised blood. These receptors all come from a person aged 18 to 75 in good health.

The genes are TRBV11-2 and TRBJ1-1, with TRBD1 matching over 7 bases. Trimming took 0 bases from V and 4 from J; bases not matched to a gene: 11. Looked up from germline, CDR1 is SGHAT and CDR2 is FQNNGV. The CDR3 has 17 residues. CDR3 nucleotide sequence: TGTGCCAGCAGCTTAGATCAGGGAGGGGGCGTAGGCACTGAAGCTTTCTTT. It specifies CASSLDQGGGVGTEAFF.

In DNA form, the CDR3 reads TGTACGGTTGGGGTGCCTGGATCCTACAATGAGCAGTTCTTC. Its translation: CTVGVPGSYNEQFF. The chain links TRBV15 to TRBJ2-1; D uncertain. CDR1 LNHNV and CDR2 YYDKDF come from the germline V gene (reference sequence). The CDR3 spans 14 residues.

V is TRBV29-1 and J is TRBJ1-2; D not resolved. CDR1 and CDR2 from the germline V gene are SQVTM and ANQGSEA. The CDR3 has 12 amino acids. Trimming took off 6 bases at V and 6 bases at J, with 14 bases between the two ends. The CDR3, as DNA: TGCAGCGTCCGGCGACTCCCGGATGGCTACACCTTC. It yields the protein CSVRRLPDGYTF.

The J gene is TRBJ2-7, the V gene TRBV6-6, with 8 bases fitting TRBD2. This CDR3 region has 14 residues. Germline-derived CDR1 and CDR2 are MNHNY and SVGAGI (reference sequence). J gave up 0 bases and V 2 bases, and 0 bases lay outside the gene matches. CDR3 DNA: TGTGCCAGCAGTTACAGCGGGAGCTCCTACGAGCAGTACTTC. Its protein is CASSYSGSSYEQYF.

The chain links TRBV2 to TRBJ1-1, with D possibly matching TRBD1 (6 bases). V lost 6 bases, J lost 1 base, and 12 bases lay in between. CDR3 length: 14 residues. Germline loops: CDR1 SNHLY, CDR2 FYNNEI. The CDR3 loop is CASRYRDKNTEAFF. In DNA form, the CDR3 reads TGTGCCAGCAGGTATCGGGACAAGAACACTGAAGCTTTCTTT.

This clone has a handful of counts. The chain is built from TRBV19 and TRBJ1-1, with no clear D. Germline CDR1 is LNHDA and CDR2 is SQIVND (reference sequence). The CDR3 runs to 15 residues. V was cut by 2 bases and J by 1 base, with 11 bases left in between. The CDR3 reads CASSITDPSNTEAFF. Written as DNA, the CDR3 is TGTGCCAGTAGTATAACGGACCCCTCGAACACTGAAGCTTTCTTT.